These 10 T cell receptor beta chains originate from one sample sequenced in a study of cytomegalovirus exposure and HLA in healthy donors. PCR employed 60 Vbeta and 13 Jbeta primers. TCRdb's table, derived via immunoSEQ multiplex PCR, lists solely in-frame clones and lacks some. The sample contains some 160,000 clones, roughly 83% of which appear only once. The sample was PBMCs. These receptors were taken from a woman between 18 and 29 years old in good health and CMV-seronegative.

The J gene is TRBJ1-4, the V gene TRBV2; the D is unclear. CDR3 size: 13 residues. CDR1 is SNHLY, CDR2 FYNNEI, per germline. Trimming cost V 6 bases and J 4 bases, with 9 bases left between them. The CDR3 sequence is CASRTSYNEKLFF. CDR3 nucleotide sequence: TGTGCCAGCAGGACTTCTTATAATGAAAAACTGTTTTTT.

J is TRBJ2-1 and V is TRBV13; 9 nucleotides match TRBD2. CDR3 size: 17 residues. The ends lost 3 bases at V and 7 bases at J; junction bases unmatched: 13. Looked up from germline, CDR1 is PRHDT and CDR2 is FYEKMQ (reference sequence). The CDR3 loop reads CASSFNYRGGAWNEQFF. For the CDR3, the DNA is TGTGCCAGCAGCTTTAATTACCGCGGGGGGGCGTGGAATGAGCAGTTCTTC.

This clone turned up a few times. J is TRBJ2-1 and V is TRBV6-1; 8 bases are a match to TRBD2. The trim removed 2 bases at V and 6 bases at J, leaving 6 bases unmatched. CDR1 and CDR2 (germline): MNHNS, SASEGT. There are 15 residues in the CDR3. The CDR3 spells CASSERLRGVNEQFF. The CDR3 DNA sequence: TGTGCCAGCAGTGAACGGTTGCGGGGGGTCAATGAGCAGTTCTTC.

The chain recombines TRBV19 with TRBJ2-1; 10 positions match TRBD1. CDR3 length equals 16 residues. In germline, CDR1 is LNHDA, CDR2 SQIVND (reference sequence). The junction had 7 bases not matched to a gene; V was cut back by 4 bases and J by 4 bases. CDR3 nucleotide sequence: TGTGCCAGTAGTAGGGAGACAGGGGGCAGGTACAATGAGCAGTTCTTC. Translated: CASSRETGGRYNEQFF.

The chain combines TRBV6-4 with TRBJ1-2; TRBD1 aligns across 10 bases. The CDR3 loop spans 14 amino acids. Per germline, CDR1 MRHNA and CDR2 SNTAGT. The V segment lost 5 bases and the J segment 7 bases; nucleotides outside the gene matches: 7. CDR3 bases: TGTGCCAGCAGTTGGACAGGGGGTTCATTTGGCTACACCTTC. The encoded protein is CASSWTGGSFGYTF.

The J gene is TRBJ2-1, the V gene TRBV7-2; TRBD1 matches at 8 bases. The CDR3 runs 15 residues. Germline V lookup: CDR1 SGHTA, CDR2 FQGNSA. The ends lost 5 bases at V and 3 bases at J; junction bases unmatched: 6. This CDR3 is CASSLEGQGYNEQFF. The DNA for the CDR3 is TGTGCCAGCAGCCTGGAAGGACAGGGCTACAATGAGCAGTTCTTC.

The chain is built from TRBV19 and TRBJ1-1; D gene ambiguous. The CDR3 consists of 14 residues. CDR1 is LNHDA and CDR2 is SQIVND in the germline V gene (reference sequence). Trimming left V 4 bases short and J 1 base short, with 10 bases between. The CDR3 coding sequence is TGTGCCAGTAGTAACTACGGAGCGAACACTGAAGCTTTCTTT. Translating gives CASSNYGANTEAFF.

The table lists this clone with a count of one. CDR3 protein: CASSLGLQSDTQYF. DNA for the CDR3: TGTGCCAGCAGCTTGGGGCTCCAATCGGATACGCAGTATTTT. The rearrangement uses TRBV5-5 and TRBJ2-3; no firm D call. Germline V gene lookup returns CDR1 SGHKS and CDR2 YYEKEE (reference sequence). The V and J ends lost 0 bases and 6 bases respectively, with 11 bases between them. The CDR3 loop spans 14 amino acids.

V usage is TRBV5-3 and J usage is TRBJ1-5; 7 bases match TRBD1. TRBV5-3 is classed as an ORF, of uncertain function. The CDR3 spans 18 residues. After removal of 4 bases from V and 1 base from J, the junction contained 14 bases not matched to a gene. Here the CDR3 DNA reads TGTGCCAGAAGCCCCCTCGACCAGGGGGTACGAAGCAATCAGCCCCAGCATTTT. Its protein is CARSPLDQGVRSNQPQHF.

The chain recombines TRBV30 with TRBJ1-1; D is ambiguous. Trimming took off 1 base at V and 4 bases at J, with 16 bases between the two ends. Per the germline V gene, CDR1 is GTSNPN and CDR2 is SVGIG (reference sequence). CDR3 size: 15 residues. CDR3 sequence: CAWSAVNRTSTEAFF. The CDR3 DNA reads as TGTGCCTGGAGTGCGGTGAACAGAACTTCCACTGAAGCTTTCTTT.